The next 18 T cell receptor beta chains were all read from a single sample in a study of post-analysis software for immune sequencing data. The antigens of these receptors remain unknown. TCR beta cDNA libraries had unique molecular identifiers. TCRdb re-derived calls from the PCR reads in MiXCR, one entry per CDR3 protein. The sample shows about 180,000 distinct CDR3 sequences, 30% of them seen only once. Findings and limits, study-wide: About 5 TRBV segments (TRBV5-6, TRBV5-1 and TRBV20-1 among them) occurred more frequently in patients than in controls.

The source material was blood. The receptors shown here come from a girl aged 10 to 17 with multiple sclerosis.

This clonotype came up once. Possible read error: a much larger clone is one base away. V is TRBV24-1 and J is TRBJ2-1, with D perhaps TRBD2 (6 bases). Trimming took off 0 bases at V and 8 bases at J, with 13 bases between the two ends. The CDR3 has 15 amino acids. CDR1 and CDR2 from the germline V gene are KGHDR and SFDVKD. The CDR3 DNA is TGTGCCACCAGTGATTTGATGCTGGAGGGGTATGAGCAGTTCTTC. Encoded protein: CATSDLMLEGYEQFF.

This clonotype was found many times. For the CDR3, the DNA is TGTGCCAGCAAAAGACAGGGACCTAATGAAAAACTGTTTTTT. This encodes CASKRQGPNEKLFF. The genes are TRBV6-1 and TRBJ1-4, with 7 bases identical to TRBD1. Germline CDR1 reads MNHNS; CDR2 reads SASEGT. The CDR3 consists of 14 residues. Losses at the gene ends were 7 bases for V and 3 bases for J; bases not matched to a gene: 5.

The table lists this clonotype with a count of one. This chain links TRBV7-2 with TRBJ2-1; 13 bases match TRBD2. Germline assignment: CDR1 SGHTA and CDR2 FQGNSA. V was pared by 5 bases and J by 10 bases, with 11 bases of the junction left unmatched. The CDR3 extends over 16 amino acids. The CDR3 here is CASSPGLAGALGEQFF. Written as DNA, the CDR3 is TGTGCCAGCAGCCCCGGACTAGCGGGGGCCCTGGGGGAGCAGTTCTTC.

A remark on this clonotype: A read error may be the cause here, since a much bigger clone is one base away. The gene calls are TRBV27 and TRBJ2-7, with TRBD1 as a possible D gene (6 bases). Per the germline V gene, CDR1 is MNHEY and CDR2 is SMNVEV (reference sequence). V shed 3 bases and J shed 8 bases, with 14 bases lying between them. CDR3 length: 13 amino acids. This chain's CDR3 is CASSFPGAAKQYF. DNA for the CDR3: TGTGCCAGCAGTTTCCCAGGGGCAGCCAAGCAGTACTTC.

In this sample, this clonotype turned up a few times. The chain links TRBV3-1 to TRBJ2-7, with 12 bases lining up with TRBD2. The germline V gene has CDR1 LGHDT and CDR2 YNNKEL (reference sequence). The CDR3 is made up of 17 amino acids. Trimming took 3 bases from V and 4 from J; bases not matched to a gene: 10. The CDR3 protein is CASSHPRLAGGSYEQYF. The CDR3 DNA reads TGTGCCAGCAGCCACCCCCGGCTAGCGGGAGGGTCGTACGAGCAGTACTTC.

The rearrangement links TRBV7-2 to TRBJ2-1; possible D gene TRBD2, 5 bases. Trimming stripped 5 bases from V and 0 bases from J, with 17 bases between. Germline CDR1 is SGHTA and CDR2 is FQGNSA. The CDR3 loop spans 17 amino acids. The CDR3 spells CASSARGSAYSYNEQFF. Here the CDR3 DNA reads TGTGCCAGCAGCGCCCGGGGTAGCGCCTACTCCTACAATGAGCAGTTCTTC.

This clonotype was counted ten times or more. The rearrangement joins TRBV29-1 to TRBJ2-6, with D possibly matching TRBD1 (6 bases). CDR3 length equals 13 residues. V was cut by 6 bases and J by 4 bases, with 10 bases left in between. Germline-derived CDR1 and CDR2 are SQVTM and ANQGSEA. CDR3 DNA: TGCAGCGTGGATACAGGGGGGGCCAACGTCCTGACTTTC. Translation: CSVDTGGANVLTF.

Ten or more counts support this clonotype. The V gene is TRBV27, the J gene TRBJ2-3; 10 positions match TRBD2. The length of the CDR3 is 14 residues. Germline lookup yields CDR1 MNHEY and CDR2 SMNVEV (reference sequence). The J segment lost 6 bases and the V segment lost 4 bases, leaving 4 bases of the junction unmatched. In DNA, the CDR3 is TGTGCCAGCAGTTCTCCGGGACTAGCGGATACGCAGTATTTT. Translating gives CASSSPGLADTQYF.

Comment on this clonotype: A single base separates this from a much larger clone, so it may be a read error. The chain carries TRBV5-1 and TRBJ2-1; D possibly corresponds to TRBD2 (6 bases). Per the germline V gene, CDR1 is SGHRS and CDR2 is YFSETQ. V lost 4 bases and J 6 bases, leaving 11 bases between the germline ends. This CDR3 spans 13 amino acids. The CDR3 bases are TGCGCCAGCAGCAGGGACGGGGGCAATGAGCAGTTCTTC. Protein sequence: CASSRDGGNEQFF.

This clonotype was recorded a few times. V gene TRBV2 combines with J gene TRBJ1-2; 10 bases are shared with TRBD1. CDR1 and CDR2 (germline): SNHLY, FYNNEI. This CDR3 spans 13 amino acids. Losses at the gene ends were 9 bases for V and 7 bases for J; bases not matched to a gene: 8. The DNA of the CDR3 is TGTGCCAGACGGGACAGGGGTTCCGGTGGCTACACCTTC. It encodes CARRDRGSGGYTF.

This clonotype came up a few times. This sequence joins TRBV12-3 or TRBV12-4 and TRBJ1-1; D not resolved. V gave up 5 bases and J gave up 6 bases, with 10 bases separating them. CDR3 length: 12 residues. In DNA form, the CDR3 reads TGTGCCAGCAGTCGTTGGGGTGCTGAAGCTTTCTTT. This gives the protein CASSRWGAEAFF.

This chain joins TRBV13 and TRBJ2-5, with 11 bases lining up with TRBD2. This CDR3 region has 19 residues. Germline trimming cut 2 bases from V and 11 bases from J; bases unmatched to any gene: 22. From germline, CDR1 is PRHDT and CDR2 FYEKMQ (reference sequence). This CDR3 reads CASSLSETSGTTDTYGQYF. The CDR3 DNA sequence: TGTGCCAGCAGCTTATCTGAGACTAGCGGGACCACCGATACCTACGGGCAGTACTTC.

A few counts support this clonotype. The chain combines TRBV19 with TRBJ1-5, with TRBD1 as a possible D gene (5 bases). Trimming removed 7 bases from V and 0 bases from J, with 10 bases in between. This CDR3 has 14 residues. From germline, CDR1 is LNHDA and CDR2 SQIVND (reference sequence). CDR3 sequence: CASTGGYSNQPQHF. The CDR3 nucleotides read TGTGCCAGTACGGGGGGATATAGCAATCAGCCCCAGCATTTT.

This clonotype came up many times. This chain uses TRBV10-3 with TRBJ2-3; D is ambiguous. The CDR3 extends over 12 amino acids. The V end lost 8 bases, the J end lost 0 bases, and 6 bases lay between the germline ends. The germline gives CDR1 ENHRY, CDR2 SYGVKD. The CDR3 spells CAIVDSTDTQYF. CDR3 DNA: TGTGCCATCGTGGATAGCACAGATACGCAGTATTTT.

This clonotype was observed many times. V and J are TRBV3-1 and TRBJ2-3, with D possibly TRBD2 on 6 matching bases. The CDR3 loop spans 16 amino acids. V lost 2 bases to trimming and J lost 4 bases, with 16 bases between them. Per the germline V gene, CDR1 is LGHDT and CDR2 is YNNKEL (reference sequence). In DNA, the CDR3 is TGTGCCAGCAGCCAACGGCGGGGTCGGAGCGCAGATACGCAGTATTTT. It codes for CASSQRRGRSADTQYF.

The table lists this clonotype with a count of one. The CDR3 loop reads CSAKEPGGVYEQYF. DNA for the CDR3: TGCAGTGCTAAGGAACCGGGCGGAGTCTACGAGCAGTACTTC. The chain uses TRBV20-1 and TRBJ2-7; D gene ambiguous. V lost 4 bases and J 3 bases, leaving 16 bases between the germline ends. The CDR3 contains 14 residues. Germline V gene lookup returns CDR1 DFQATT and CDR2 SNEGSKA (reference sequence).

This clonotype was detected a few times. DNA of the CDR3: TGCGCCAGCAGCCTAGATACAGGGAGTAGCACTGAAGCTTTCTTT. Amino acid sequence: CASSLDTGSSTEAFF. V is TRBV5-1 and J is TRBJ1-1; tentatively, D is TRBD1 (6 bases). The germline V and J ends were trimmed by 4 bases and 4 bases, with 17 bases remaining between them. The CDR3 sequence is 15 residues long. Germline V lookup: CDR1 SGHRS, CDR2 YFSETQ.

There are many counts of this clonotype. The chain recombines TRBV6-5 with TRBJ1-2; no clear D. Per germline, CDR1 MNHEY and CDR2 SVGAGI. This CDR3 region has 14 residues. V lost 0 bases, J lost 5 bases, and 10 bases lay in between. The CDR3 here is CASSYSAVDYGYTF. The CDR3 DNA reads TGTGCCAGCAGTTACTCGGCGGTCGATTATGGCTACACCTTC.